The following is a T cell receptor beta chain sequence with its context. The sample originates from a study of blood T cell repertoires in COVID-19. Study overall: The United States, Italy and Spain provided the acute and convalescent COVID-19 samples.

CDR1 is SGDLS, CDR2 YYNGEE, per germline. V lost 1 base and J 4 bases, leaving 11 bases between the germline ends. The CDR3 contains 15 residues. The protocol was immunoSEQ multiplex PCR, while the TCRdb copy is restricted to in-frame clones and leaves out a portion. The sample holds 150,000 to 200,000 clones, about 88% seen once. The chain joins TRBV9 to TRBJ2-2; D possibly corresponds to TRBD2 (5 bases). Sequenced sample: peripheral blood. This clonotype was obtained from a man younger than 35 who had recovered from COVID-19. Written as DNA, the CDR3 is TGTGCCAGCAGCGTAAGGGAGCGGATCACCGGGGAGCTGTTTTTT. Translation gives CASSVRERITGELFF.